This passage covers 26 T cell receptor beta chains from one sample sequenced in a study of OX40 agonist ivuxolimab in advanced cancers. TCRdb's copy holds only in-frame clones and misses some; the assay was immunoSEQ multiplex PCR. The table shows some 60,000 clones, with around 85% occurring only once. The sequenced sample was CD4+ or CD8+ T cells sorted from blood, obtained in a trial of the OX40 agonist ivuxolimab. The receptors stem from an adult with an advanced solid tumor such as melanoma, head and neck, liver or kidney cancer.

The V call is TRBV19, the J call TRBJ2-2; 7 bases align to TRBD1. J gave up 0 bases and V 2 bases, and 0 bases lay outside the gene matches. Germline loops: CDR1 LNHDA, CDR2 SQIVND (reference sequence). The CDR3 sequence is 15 residues long. CDR3 bases: TGTGCCAGTAGTATACAGGGGGCGAACACCGGGGAGCTGTTTTTT. It is translated as CASSIQGANTGELFF.

The V and J genes are TRBV29-1 and TRBJ2-7, with unresolved D. This CDR3 spans 12 amino acids. V lost 4 bases and J 0 bases, leaving 7 bases between the germline ends. Germline CDR1 reads SQVTM; CDR2 reads ANQGSEA. CDR3 in DNA: TGCAGCGTTGGATTCCTCTCCTACGAGCAGTACTTC. This gives the protein CSVGFLSYEQYF.

The chain carries TRBV19 and TRBJ1-3, with D possibly matching TRBD1 (6 bases). Trimming removed 5 bases from V and 10 bases from J, with 21 bases in between. The CDR3 consists of 15 residues. From germline, CDR1 is LNHDA and CDR2 SQIVND (reference sequence). CDR3 DNA: TGTGCCAGTAGTGGCCGGGACACCGGCATTTTGACCATATATTTT. Its translation: CASSGRDTGILTIYF.

CDR3 region: CASSRNRVDTQYF. The DNA of the CDR3 is TGTGCCAGCAGTCGAAACAGGGTCGATACGCAGTATTTT. This chain uses TRBV6-5 with TRBJ2-3, with D tentatively TRBD1 (6 bases). Germline-derived CDR1 and CDR2 are MNHEY and SVGAGI. V lost 5 bases to trimming and J lost 6 bases, with 12 bases between them. This CDR3 has 13 residues.

The CDR3 DNA is TGTGCCATCAGCAGACAGGGGGGAACAGATACGCAGTATTTT. Residues: CAISRQGGTDTQYF. The chain is built from TRBV10-3 and TRBJ2-3; TRBD1 matches at 9 bases. V shed 6 bases and J 3 bases; nucleotides not matched to a gene: 4. The CDR3 sequence is 14 residues long. Germline lookup yields CDR1 ENHRY and CDR2 SYGVKD.

This chain joins TRBV10-2 and TRBJ1-5, with D unclear. The CDR3 extends over 14 amino acids. From germline, CDR1 is WSHSY and CDR2 SAAADI. Trimming took off 3 bases at V and 0 bases at J, with 6 bases between the two ends. The CDR3 spells CASSDRSSNQPQHF. The CDR3 DNA is TGCGCCAGCAGTGATCGGTCTAGCAATCAGCCCCAGCATTTT.

This clone was seen more than once but under ten times. The chain recombines TRBV10-3 with TRBJ2-3; 7 bases fit TRBD2. Germline V gives CDR1 ENHRY, CDR2 SYGVKD. Unmatched junction bases numbered 7, after V lost 3 bases and J lost 1 base. The CDR3 is 16 amino acids. In DNA, the CDR3 is TGTGCCATCAGTGACATGGCTAGCGGACGCACAGATACGCAGTATTTT. Protein: CAISDMASGRTDTQYF.

The chain uses TRBV11-2 and TRBJ2-7; TRBD1 is a possible D gene (5 bases). This CDR3 is 18 amino acids long. Per the germline V gene, CDR1 is SGHAT and CDR2 is FQNNGV. V lost 1 base to trimming and J lost 0 bases, with 19 bases between them. The CDR3, as DNA: TGTGCCAGCAGCTTAGGTAATTTCCGACAGCTCCACTCCTACGAGCAGTACTTC. The encoded protein is CASSLGNFRQLHSYEQYF. The full variable domain, in which reference TRBV11-2 and TRBJ2-7 provide the parts outside the CDR3, is EAGVAQSPRYKIIEKRQSVAFWCNPISGHATLYWYQQILGQGPKLLIQFQNNGVVDDSQLPKDRFSAERLKGVDSTLKIQPAKLEDSAVYLCASSLGNFRQLHSYEQYFGPGTRLTVT.

The table lists this clone with a count of one. This sequence joins TRBV19 and TRBJ2-1; the match to TRBD2 covers 13 bases. CDR1 and CDR2 (germline): LNHDA, SQIVND (reference sequence). The CDR3 length is 16 residues. Losses at the gene ends were 6 bases for V and 9 bases for J; bases not matched to a gene: 11. CDR3 in DNA: TGTGCCAGTAGCGAGACTAGCGGGGGGCCCGCTCCTGAGCAGTTCTTC. This sequence encodes CASSETSGGPAPEQFF. Full variable domain (missing parts from reference TRBV19 and TRBJ2-1): DGGITQSPKYLFRKEGQNVTLSCEQNLNHDAMYWYRQDPGQGLRLIYYSQIVNDFQKGDIAEGYSVSREKKESFPLTVTSAQKNPTAFYLCASSETSGGPAPEQFFGPGTRLTVL.

About this clone: The same CDR3 can be traced to other DNA sequences in this sample. The J gene is TRBJ2-7, the V gene TRBV27, with D perhaps assigned TRBD1 or TRBD2 (5 bases each). The germline gives CDR1 MNHEY, CDR2 SMNVEV (reference sequence). This CDR3 spans 15 amino acids. V lost 6 bases and J 5 bases, leaving 20 bases between the germline ends. The CDR3 sequence: CASRGRGGMSNEQYF. In DNA form, the CDR3 reads TGTGCCAGCAGGGGACGGGGTGGGATGAGTAACGAGCAGTACTTC.

The CDR3 coding sequence is TGTGCCAGTAGTATGGTTATTGGACAGGGGAGTGAGCAGTACTTC. This encodes CASSMVIGQGSEQYF. The V and J genes are TRBV19 and TRBJ2-7; 9 nucleotides agree with TRBD1. The CDR3 runs to 15 residues. Germline lookup yields CDR1 LNHDA and CDR2 SQIVND (reference sequence). The V segment lost 3 bases and the J segment 7 bases; nucleotides outside the gene matches: 10.

J is TRBJ2-2 and V is TRBV7-6, with D tentatively TRBD1 or TRBD2 (5 bases each). V lost 5 bases and J 6 bases, leaving 16 bases between the germline ends. Per the germline V gene, CDR1 is SGHVS and CDR2 is FNYEAQ. This CDR3 contains 15 residues. The CDR3 sequence is CASSSRDPGAGELFF. The CDR3 DNA follows: TGTGCCAGCAGCAGCCGGGACCCCGGGGCCGGGGAGCTGTTTTTT.

The chain joins TRBV27 to TRBJ2-7; TRBD2 aligns across 7 bases. The CDR3 contains 15 residues. V dropped 6 bases and J dropped 4; count of bases not matched to a gene: 12. CDR1 is MNHEY and CDR2 is SMNVEV in the germline V gene (reference sequence). This CDR3 is CASRPVGGEGYEQYF. The CDR3 bases are TGTGCCAGCAGGCCCGTTGGGGGGGAAGGTTACGAGCAGTACTTC.

This rearrangement joins TRBV5-4 to TRBJ2-1; tentatively, D is TRBD1 or TRBD2 (6 bases each). Trimming shortened V by 2 bases and J by 3 bases, and 15 bases separated the two germline ends. Per germline, CDR1 SGHNT and CDR2 YYREEE (reference sequence). This CDR3 has 16 amino acids. The CDR3 sequence: CASSFRSGARYNEQFF. In nucleotides, the CDR3 is TGTGCCAGCAGCTTTCGTTCGGGGGCGCGCTACAATGAGCAGTTCTTC.

The chain has TRBV30 and TRBJ1-3; possibly TRBD1 for D (5 bases). The length of the CDR3 is 14 residues. From germline, CDR1 is GTSNPN and CDR2 SVGIG (reference sequence). The V gene lost 3 bases and the J gene lost 4 bases, with 13 bases spanning the gap. The CDR3 here is CAWSTGAVGNTIYF. The CDR3, as DNA: TGTGCCTGGAGCACCGGGGCGGTCGGAAACACCATATATTTT.

V and J are TRBV6-5 and TRBJ1-5; 9 bases fit TRBD1. Germline CDR1 is MNHEY and CDR2 is SVGAGI. V trimming: 6 bases; J trimming: 2 bases; junction bases outside the gene matches: 5. This CDR3 region has 15 residues. The CDR3 sequence: CASSPQGAGNQPQHF. In DNA form, the CDR3 reads TGTGCCAGCAGCCCACAGGGGGCTGGCAATCAGCCCCAGCATTTT.

This chain joins TRBV28 and TRBJ1-5; D gene uncertain. The germline V and J ends were trimmed by 7 bases and 5 bases, with 12 bases remaining between them. Looked up from germline, CDR1 is MDHEN and CDR2 is SYDVKM. The CDR3 length is 13 residues. This CDR3 is CASNKAGDQPQHF. CDR3 bases: TGTGCCAGCAATAAGGCCGGCGATCAGCCCCAGCATTTT.

The rearrangement uses TRBV7-9 and TRBJ2-5; TRBD2 matches at 10 bases. The V segment lost 3 bases and the J segment 4 bases; nucleotides outside the gene matches: 8. This CDR3 spans 16 amino acids. CDR1 and CDR2 from the germline V gene are SEHNR and FQNEAQ (reference sequence). CDR3: CASSFISGGARETQYF. CDR3 in DNA: TGTGCCAGCAGCTTTATCAGCGGGGGGGCCCGAGAGACCCAGTACTTC.

The chain employs TRBV19 and TRBJ2-7; weak D call: TRBD1 (5 bases). Trimming removed 1 base at V and 1 base at J, with 8 bases between. CDR1 is LNHDA and CDR2 is SQIVND in the germline V gene (reference sequence). The CDR3 is 14 amino acids. The CDR3 region is CASSIVTGSYEQYF. The CDR3 region has the DNA TGTGCCAGTAGTATAGTTACAGGATCCTACGAGCAGTACTTC.

The chain uses TRBV6-1 and TRBJ2-7; 8 bases are shared with TRBD1. V lost 6 bases and J lost 1; bases outside the gene matches: 5. This CDR3 comprises 14 residues. Germline CDR1 MNHNS, CDR2 SASEGT. The CDR3, as DNA: TGTGCCAGCAGGTCGACAGGGGCGTCCTACGAGCAGTACTTC. Translation gives CASRSTGASYEQYF.

The rearrangement links TRBV4-1 to TRBJ2-1, with 10 bases matching TRBD2. Germline trimming cut 0 bases from V and 4 bases from J; bases unmatched to any gene: 3. This CDR3 spans 16 amino acids. Germline V CDR1 and CDR2: MGHRA, YSYEKL. The CDR3 DNA is TGCGCCAGCAGCCAAGATAGGACTAGCGGATACAATGAGCAGTTCTTC. Its translation: CASSQDRTSGYNEQFF.

For the CDR3, the DNA is TGTGCCAGCAGCCTTTCTGGTTCCTACAATGAGCAGTTCTTC. Protein sequence: CASSLSGSYNEQFF. The V gene is TRBV11-2, the J gene TRBJ2-1; D unresolved. The V end lost 5 bases, the J end lost 1 base, and 9 bases lay between the germline ends. The CDR3 runs to 14 residues. Germline V gene lookup returns CDR1 SGHAT and CDR2 FQNNGV.

V and J are TRBV27 and TRBJ2-1; TRBD2 matches 9 bases. The germline V gene encodes CDR1 MNHEY and CDR2 SMNVEV (reference sequence). V dropped 0 bases and J dropped 2; count of bases not matched to a gene: 5. This CDR3 comprises 17 residues. The CDR3 bases are TGTGCCAGCAGTTTATCGAGTAGCGGGAGCGCCTACAATGAGCAGTTCTTC. This gives the protein CASSLSSSGSAYNEQFF.

The J gene is TRBJ2-7, the V gene TRBV5-1, with 8 bases lining up with TRBD1. The CDR3 sequence is 14 residues long. V shed 4 bases and J 3 bases; nucleotides not matched to a gene: 6. Germline CDR1 SGHRS, CDR2 YFSETQ. The CDR3 loop is CASSPTGVFYEQYF. In DNA form, the CDR3 reads TGCGCCAGCAGCCCGACAGGGGTGTTCTACGAGCAGTACTTC.

Turning to this clone: One junction end does not reproduce the germline sequence, and a read error may be involved. V is TRBV5-3 and J is TRBJ2-7; tentatively, D is TRBD1 or TRBD2 (5 bases each). TRBV5-3 has ORF status, its function being uncertain. CDR3 length: 13 residues. CDR3 in amino acids: CASSFGIGGEQYF. The CDR3 coding sequence is TGTGCCAGCAGCTTCGGTATTGGGGGCGAGCAGTACTTC.

DNA for the CDR3: TGTGCCAGCAGCTTGCATTTTGGAAACACCATATATTTT. Protein sequence: CASSLHFGNTIYF. The chain has TRBV7-2 and TRBJ1-3, with unresolved D. This CDR3 is built from 13 residues. Germline lookup yields CDR1 SGHTA and CDR2 FQGNSA. V lost 3 bases and J 3 bases, leaving 6 bases between the germline ends.